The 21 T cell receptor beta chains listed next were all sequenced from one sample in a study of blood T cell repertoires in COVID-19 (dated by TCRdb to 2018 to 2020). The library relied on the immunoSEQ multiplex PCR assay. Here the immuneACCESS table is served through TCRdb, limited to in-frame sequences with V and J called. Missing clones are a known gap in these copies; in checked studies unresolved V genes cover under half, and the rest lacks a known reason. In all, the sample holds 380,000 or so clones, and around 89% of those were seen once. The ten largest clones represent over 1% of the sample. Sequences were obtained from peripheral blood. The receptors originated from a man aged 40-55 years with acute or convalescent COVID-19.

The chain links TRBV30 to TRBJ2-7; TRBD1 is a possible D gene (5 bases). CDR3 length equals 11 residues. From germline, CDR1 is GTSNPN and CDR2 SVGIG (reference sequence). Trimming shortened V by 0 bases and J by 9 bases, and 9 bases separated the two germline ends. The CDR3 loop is CAWSVQASQYF. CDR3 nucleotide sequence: TGTGCCTGGAGTGTACAGGCGTCGCAGTACTTC.

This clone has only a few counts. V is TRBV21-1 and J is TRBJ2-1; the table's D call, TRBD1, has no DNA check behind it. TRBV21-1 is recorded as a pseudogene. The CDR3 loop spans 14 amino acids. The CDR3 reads CASSSRQGGNEQFF. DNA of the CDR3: TGTGCCAGCAGCAGTCGACAGGGTGGGAATGAGCAGTTCTTC.

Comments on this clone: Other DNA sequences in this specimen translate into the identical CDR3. The CDR3 nucleotides read TGTGCCAGTAGTGTGGACAGGGTTGGGAACACTGAAGCTTTCTTT. Its translation is CASSVDRVGNTEAFF. This rearrangement joins TRBV19 to TRBJ1-1; 8 bases are a match to TRBD1. V shed 5 bases, J shed 1 base, and the junction held 6 bases outside the gene matches. This CDR3 region has 15 residues. Germline CDR1 reads LNHDA; CDR2 reads SQIVND (reference sequence).

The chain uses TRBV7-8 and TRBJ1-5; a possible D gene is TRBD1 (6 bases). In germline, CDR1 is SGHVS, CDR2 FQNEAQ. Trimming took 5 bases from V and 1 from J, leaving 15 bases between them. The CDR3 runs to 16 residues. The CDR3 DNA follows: TGTGCCAGCAGCGGAGGGGGGGGAAGGAGCAATCAGCCCCAGCATTTT. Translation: CASSGGGGRSNQPQHF.

DNA for the CDR3: TGTGCCAGCAGCGGGCAGGGTGGTGGTCGCACAGATACGCAGTATTTT. Its protein is CASSGQGGGRTDTQYF. The chain couples TRBV5-6 to TRBJ2-3, with a weak D call TRBD1 (5 bases). V was trimmed by 4 bases and J by 1 base, leaving 16 bases between them. The germline V gene has CDR1 SGHDT and CDR2 YYEEEE. CDR3 length: 16 residues.

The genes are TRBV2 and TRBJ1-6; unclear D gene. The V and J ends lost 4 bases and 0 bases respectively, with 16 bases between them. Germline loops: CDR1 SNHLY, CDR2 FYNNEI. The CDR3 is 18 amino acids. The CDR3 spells CASSGILASPSYNSPLHF. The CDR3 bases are TGTGCCAGCAGTGGGATACTAGCCAGCCCCTCCTATAATTCACCCCTCCACTTT.

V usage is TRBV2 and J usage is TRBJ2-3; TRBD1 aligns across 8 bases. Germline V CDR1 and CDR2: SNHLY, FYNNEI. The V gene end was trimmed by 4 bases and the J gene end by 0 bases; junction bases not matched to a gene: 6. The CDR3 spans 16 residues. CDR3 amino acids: CASSAWTGISTDTQYF. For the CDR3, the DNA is TGTGCCAGCAGTGCCTGGACAGGGATTAGCACAGATACGCAGTATTTT.

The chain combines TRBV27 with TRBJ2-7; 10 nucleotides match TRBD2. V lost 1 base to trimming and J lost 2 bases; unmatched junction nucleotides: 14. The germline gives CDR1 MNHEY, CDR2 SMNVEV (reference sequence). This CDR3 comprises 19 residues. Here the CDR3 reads CASSLFRPSGSASAYEQYF. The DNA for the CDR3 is TGTGCCAGCAGTTTATTCCGACCTAGCGGGAGTGCTTCCGCCTACGAGCAGTACTTC.

Written as DNA, the CDR3 is TGTGCCAGCAGCCCCCGTTCTAGCCGCACAGATACGCAGTATTTT. It is translated as CASSPRSSRTDTQYF. This rearrangement joins TRBV7-9 to TRBJ2-3; possibly TRBD2 for D (5 bases). CDR1 is SEHNR and CDR2 is FQNEAQ in the germline V gene (reference sequence). The V and J ends lost 5 bases and 1 base respectively, with 13 bases between them. This CDR3 spans 15 amino acids.

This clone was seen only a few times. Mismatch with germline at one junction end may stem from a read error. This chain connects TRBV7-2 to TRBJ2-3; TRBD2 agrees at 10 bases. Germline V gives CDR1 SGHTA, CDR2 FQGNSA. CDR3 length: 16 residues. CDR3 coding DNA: TGTGCCAGCAGCTTGGTAGCGGGGGGTGACACATATACGCAGTATTTT. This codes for CASSLVAGGDTYTQYF.

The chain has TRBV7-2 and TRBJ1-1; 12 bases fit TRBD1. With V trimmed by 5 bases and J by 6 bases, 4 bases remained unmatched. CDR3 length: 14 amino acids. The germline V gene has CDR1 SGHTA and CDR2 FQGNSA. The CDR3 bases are TGTGCCAGCAGCCTATGGGACAGGGGGCCTGAAGCTTTCTTT. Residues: CASSLWDRGPEAFF.

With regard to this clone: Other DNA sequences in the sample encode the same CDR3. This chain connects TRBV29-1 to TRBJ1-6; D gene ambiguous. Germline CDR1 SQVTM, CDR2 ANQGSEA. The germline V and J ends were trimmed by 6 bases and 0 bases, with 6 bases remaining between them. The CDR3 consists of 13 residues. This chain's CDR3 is CSVLSSYNSPLHF. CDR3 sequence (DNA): TGCAGCGTGCTTAGCTCCTATAATTCACCCCTCCACTTT.

The CDR3 DNA reads as TGTGCCAGCAGCCTCAGCGGTTCCTACAATGAGCAGTTCTTC. The encoded protein is CASSLSGSYNEQFF. V gene TRBV5-4 combines with J gene TRBJ2-1; D perhaps matches TRBD2 (5 bases). CDR1 and CDR2 from the germline V gene are SGHNT and YYREEE (reference sequence). CDR3 size: 14 residues. Trimming shortened V by 4 bases and J by 1 base, and 9 bases separated the two germline ends. The full variable domain, rest sourced from reference TRBV5-4 and TRBJ2-1, is ETGVTQSPTHLIKTRGQQVTLRCSSQSGHNTVSWYQQALGQGPQFIFQYYREEENGRGNFPPRFSGLQFPNYSSELNVNALELDDSALYLCASSLSGSYNEQFFGPGTRLTVL.

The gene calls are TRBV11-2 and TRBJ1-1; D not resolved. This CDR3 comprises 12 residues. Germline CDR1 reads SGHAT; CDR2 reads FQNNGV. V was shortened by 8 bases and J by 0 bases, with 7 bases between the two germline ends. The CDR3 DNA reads TGTGCCAGCGCCCCGGTGAACACTGAAGCTTTCTTT. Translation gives CASAPVNTEAFF.

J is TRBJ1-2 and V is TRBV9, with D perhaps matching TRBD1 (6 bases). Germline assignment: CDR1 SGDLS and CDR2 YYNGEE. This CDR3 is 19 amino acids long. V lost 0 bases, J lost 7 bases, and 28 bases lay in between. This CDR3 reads CASSVGIVTYHRDIGGYTF. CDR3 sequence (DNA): TGTGCCAGCAGCGTAGGAATAGTGACTTACCACCGGGACATAGGTGGCTACACCTTC.

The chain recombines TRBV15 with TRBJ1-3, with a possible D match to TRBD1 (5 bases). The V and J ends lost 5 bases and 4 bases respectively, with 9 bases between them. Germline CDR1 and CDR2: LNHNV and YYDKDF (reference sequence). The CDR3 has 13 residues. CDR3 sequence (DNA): TGTGCCACCAGCGGGGGGATCGGAAACACCATATATTTT. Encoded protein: CATSGGIGNTIYF.

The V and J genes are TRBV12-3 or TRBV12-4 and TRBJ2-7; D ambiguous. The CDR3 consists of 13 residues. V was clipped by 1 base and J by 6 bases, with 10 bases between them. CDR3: CASSLVVGAEQYF. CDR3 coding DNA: TGTGCCAGCAGTTTAGTAGTAGGAGCCGAGCAGTACTTC.

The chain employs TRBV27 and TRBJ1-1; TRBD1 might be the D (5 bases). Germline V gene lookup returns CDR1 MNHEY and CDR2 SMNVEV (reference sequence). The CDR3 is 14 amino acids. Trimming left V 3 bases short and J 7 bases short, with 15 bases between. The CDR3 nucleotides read TGTGCCAGCAGTTTTGGGGGACTCGAATTTGAAGCTTTCTTT. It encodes CASSFGGLEFEAFF.

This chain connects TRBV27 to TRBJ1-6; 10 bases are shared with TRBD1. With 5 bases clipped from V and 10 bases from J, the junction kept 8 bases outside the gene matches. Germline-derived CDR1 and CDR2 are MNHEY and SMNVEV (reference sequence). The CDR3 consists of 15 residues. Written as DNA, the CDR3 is TGTGCCAGCAGTCCCCGGACAGGGGGAAGATCACCCCTCCACTTT. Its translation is CASSPRTGGRSPLHF.

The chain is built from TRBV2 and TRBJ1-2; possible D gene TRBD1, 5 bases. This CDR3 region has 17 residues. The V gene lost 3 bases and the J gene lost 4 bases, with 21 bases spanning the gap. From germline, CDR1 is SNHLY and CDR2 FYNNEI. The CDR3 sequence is CASSERQQRGLTYGYTF. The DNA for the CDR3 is TGTGCCAGCAGTGAGAGACAACAGAGGGGACTCACCTATGGCTACACCTTC. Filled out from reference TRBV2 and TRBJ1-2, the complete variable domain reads EPEVTQTPSHQVTQMGQEVILRCVPISNHLYFYWYRQILGQKVEFLVSFYNNEISEKSEIFDDQFSVERPDGSNFTLKIRSTKLEDSAMYFCASSERQQRGLTYGYTFGSGTRLTVV.

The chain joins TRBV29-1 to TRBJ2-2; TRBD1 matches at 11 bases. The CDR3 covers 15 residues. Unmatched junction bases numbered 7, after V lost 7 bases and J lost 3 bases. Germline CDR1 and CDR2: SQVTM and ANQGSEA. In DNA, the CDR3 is TGCAGCGCAGCGGGACAGGGGGGATACACCGGGGAGCTGTTTTTT. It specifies CSAAGQGGYTGELFF.